A selection of T cell receptor beta chains follows, all from one sample in a study of blood T cells in healthy people across ages. TCRdb re-derived calls from the 5' RACE reads in MiXCR, one entry per CDR3 protein. Here the sample spans 850,000 to 1,300,000 distinct CDR3 sequences, 40% to 55% being singletons. Sequencing used blood. The source is a woman aged 55-75 years in good health. The CDR3 runs from the conserved cysteine through the conserved F or W. Each record gives: D gene, V gene, clone size, J gene, CDR3 protein, CDR3 DNA. The D gene is left open where the match is weak. Size tells how often a clone was seen (once, few, many) or the class of an expanded clone, and some rows leave it out.

d_gene: .
v_gene: TRBV2
abundance: .
j_gene: TRBJ2-1
CDR3aa: CASRRDMAYNEQFF
CDR3nt: TGTGCCAGCAGGCGGGACATGGCCTACAATGAGCAGTTCTTC

d_gene: TRBD1
v_gene: TRBV27
abundance: .
j_gene: TRBJ2-1
CDR3aa: CASSFAGTGHQFF
CDR3nt: TGTGCCAGCAGTTTTGCCGGGACAGGGCATCAGTTCTTC

d_gene: .
v_gene: TRBV11-3
abundance: .
j_gene: TRBJ1-1
CDR3aa: CASSSRGVNTEAFF
CDR3nt: TGTGCCAGCAGCTCCAGGGGAGTGAACACTGAAGCTTTCTTT

d_gene: .
v_gene: TRBV6-1
abundance: .
j_gene: TRBJ1-5
CDR3aa: CASGEGGNQPQHF
CDR3nt: TGTGCCAGCGGTGAAGGGGGAAATCAGCCCCAGCATTTT

d_gene: .
v_gene: TRBV20-1
abundance: .
j_gene: TRBJ1-2
CDR3aa: CSASYRGSYGYTF
CDR3nt: TGCAGTGCTAGTTACAGAGGGAGCTATGGCTACACCTTC

d_gene: .
v_gene: TRBV10-3
abundance: many
j_gene: TRBJ2-7
CDR3aa: CAISRGTLRAPEQYF
CDR3nt: TGTGCCATCAGCCGCGGGACACTGAGGGCCCCCGAGCAGTACTTC

d_gene: TRBD2
v_gene: TRBV11-2
abundance: few
j_gene: TRBJ2-3
CDR3aa: CASSLLEREGSTDTQYF
CDR3nt: TGTGCCAGCAGCCTCCTCGAGCGGGAGGGAAGCACAGATACGCAGTATTTT

d_gene: TRBD2
v_gene: TRBV4-1
abundance: .
j_gene: TRBJ2-2
CDR3aa: CASSQEPAGDSHTGELFF
CDR3nt: TGCGCCAGCAGCCAAGAACCAGCGGGAGATTCGCACACCGGGGAGCTGTTTTTT

d_gene: TRBD1
v_gene: TRBV6-4
abundance: few
j_gene: TRBJ1-5
CDR3aa: CASSPTGSSQPQHF
CDR3nt: TGTGCCAGCAGTCCGACAGGGAGCAGTCAGCCCCAGCATTTT

d_gene: TRBD2
v_gene: TRBV7-2
abundance: .
j_gene: TRBJ2-1
CDR3aa: CASSLGGEGTQFF
CDR3nt: TGTGCCAGCAGCTTAGGGGGGGAGGGGACCCAGTTCTTC